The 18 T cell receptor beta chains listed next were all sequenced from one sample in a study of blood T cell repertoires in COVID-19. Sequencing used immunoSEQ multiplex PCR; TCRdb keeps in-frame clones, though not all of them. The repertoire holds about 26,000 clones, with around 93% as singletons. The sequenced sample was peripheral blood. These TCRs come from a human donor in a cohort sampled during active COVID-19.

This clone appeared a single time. CDR3 protein: CASSWGQGVNEQYF. The CDR3 region has the DNA TGTGCCAGCAGTTGGGGACAGGGGGTAAACGAGCAGTACTTC. The V gene is TRBV7-8, the J gene TRBJ2-7; TRBD1 agrees at 11 bases. CDR1 is SGHVS and CDR2 is FQNEAQ in the germline V gene. This CDR3 region has 14 residues. The J segment lost 5 bases and the V segment lost 6 bases, leaving 6 bases of the junction unmatched.

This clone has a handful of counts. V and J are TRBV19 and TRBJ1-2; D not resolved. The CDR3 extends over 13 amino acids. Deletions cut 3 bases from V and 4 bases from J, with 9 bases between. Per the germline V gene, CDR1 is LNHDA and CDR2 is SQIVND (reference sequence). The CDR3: CASSIFSGYGYTF. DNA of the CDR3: TGTGCCAGTAGTATTTTTAGTGGCTATGGCTACACCTTC.

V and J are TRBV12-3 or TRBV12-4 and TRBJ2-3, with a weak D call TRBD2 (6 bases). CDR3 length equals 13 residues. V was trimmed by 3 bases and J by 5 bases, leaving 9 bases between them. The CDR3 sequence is CASSLQGLDTQYF. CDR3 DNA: TGTGCCAGCAGTTTGCAGGGACTAGATACGCAGTATTTT.

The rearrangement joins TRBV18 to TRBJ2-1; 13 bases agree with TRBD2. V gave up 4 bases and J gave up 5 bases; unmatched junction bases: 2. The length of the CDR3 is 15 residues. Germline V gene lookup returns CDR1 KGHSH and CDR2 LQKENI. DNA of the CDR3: TGTGCCAGCTCACGAACTAGCGGGGGGGACAATGAGCAGTTCTTC. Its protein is CASSRTSGGDNEQFF.

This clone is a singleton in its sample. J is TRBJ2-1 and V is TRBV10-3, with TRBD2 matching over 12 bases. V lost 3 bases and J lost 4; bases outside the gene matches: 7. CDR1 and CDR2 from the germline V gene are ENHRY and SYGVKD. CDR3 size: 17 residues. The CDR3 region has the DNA TGTGCCATCAGTGAATCGACTAGCGGGAGAGGTTACAATGAGCAGTTCTTC. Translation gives CAISESTSGRGYNEQFF.

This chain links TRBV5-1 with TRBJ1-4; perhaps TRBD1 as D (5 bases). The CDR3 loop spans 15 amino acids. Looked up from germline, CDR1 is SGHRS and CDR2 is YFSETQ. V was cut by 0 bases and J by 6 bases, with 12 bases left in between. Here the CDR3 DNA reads TGCGCCAGCAGCTTGGCGGGACTTTGGGATGAAAAACTGTTTTTT. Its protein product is CASSLAGLWDEKLFF.

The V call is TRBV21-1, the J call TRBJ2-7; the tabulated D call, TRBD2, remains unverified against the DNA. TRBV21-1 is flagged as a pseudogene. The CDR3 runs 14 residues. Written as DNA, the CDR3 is TGTGCCAGCAGCAAACGCGGGGGAGCTTACGAGCAGTACTTC. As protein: CASSKRGGAYEQYF.

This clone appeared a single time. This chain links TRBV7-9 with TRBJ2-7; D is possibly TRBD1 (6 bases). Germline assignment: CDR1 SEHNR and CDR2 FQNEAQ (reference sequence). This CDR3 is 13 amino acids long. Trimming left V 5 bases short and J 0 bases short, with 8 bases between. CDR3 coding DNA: TGTGCCAGCAGCCAGGACAGCTCCTACGAGCAGTACTTC. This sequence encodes CASSQDSSYEQYF.

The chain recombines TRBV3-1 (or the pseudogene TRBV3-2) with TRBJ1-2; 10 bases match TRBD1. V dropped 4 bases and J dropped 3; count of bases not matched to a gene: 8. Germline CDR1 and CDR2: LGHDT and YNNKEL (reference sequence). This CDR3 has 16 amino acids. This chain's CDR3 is CASSRLDRGLDYGYTF. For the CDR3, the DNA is TGTGCCAGCAGCCGCCTTGACAGGGGGCTAGACTATGGCTACACCTTC.

Here the CDR3 DNA reads TGTGCCAGCAGTCGAGACAGGGGGACTGAAGCTTTCTTT. It codes for CASSRDRGTEAFF. V usage is TRBV6-2 or TRBV6-3 and J usage is TRBJ1-1; 9 nucleotides line up with TRBD1. Trimming removed 5 bases from V and 5 bases from J; junction bases left unmatched: 3. Germline loops: CDR1 MNHEY, CDR2 SVGEGT. The CDR3 consists of 13 residues.

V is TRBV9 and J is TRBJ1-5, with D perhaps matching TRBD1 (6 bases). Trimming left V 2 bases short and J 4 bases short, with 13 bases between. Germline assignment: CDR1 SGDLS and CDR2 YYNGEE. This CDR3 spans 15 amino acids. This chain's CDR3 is CASSVDGQPNQPQHF. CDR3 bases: TGTGCCAGCAGCGTGGATGGACAGCCGAATCAGCCCCAGCATTTT.

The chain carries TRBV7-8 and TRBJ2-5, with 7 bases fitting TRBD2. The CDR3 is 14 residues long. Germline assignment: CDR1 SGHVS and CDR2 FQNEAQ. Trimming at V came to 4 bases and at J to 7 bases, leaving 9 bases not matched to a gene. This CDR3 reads CASSSPGGKATQYF. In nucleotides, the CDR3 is TGTGCCAGCAGCTCGCCCGGGGGGAAGGCGACCCAGTACTTC.

CDR3 loop: CASSLREGYGYTF. Written as DNA, the CDR3 is TGTGCCAGCAGTTTACGGGAAGGATATGGCTACACCTTC. The rearrangement uses TRBV27 and TRBJ1-2; D ambiguous. Germline V gene data show CDR1 as MNHEY and CDR2 as SMNVEV (reference sequence). V lost 2 bases and J lost 5, with 9 bases in between. The CDR3 runs 13 residues.

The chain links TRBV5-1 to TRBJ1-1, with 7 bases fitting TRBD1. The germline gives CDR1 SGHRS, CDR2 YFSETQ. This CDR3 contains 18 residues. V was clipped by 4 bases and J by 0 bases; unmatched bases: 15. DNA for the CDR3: TGCGCCAGCAGCGGGGGACAGCCCGTGCCTCTCATGAACACTGAAGCTTTCTTT. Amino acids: CASSGGQPVPLMNTEAFF.

Written as DNA, the CDR3 is TGTGCCAGCAGACAGGGTTGGGCCTACGAGCAGTACTTC. This codes for CASRQGWAYEQYF. The chain carries TRBV27 and TRBJ2-7, with D possibly TRBD1 on 6 matching bases. In germline, CDR1 is MNHEY, CDR2 SMNVEV (reference sequence). V was cut by 6 bases and J by 2 bases, with 11 bases left in between. The CDR3 extends over 13 amino acids.

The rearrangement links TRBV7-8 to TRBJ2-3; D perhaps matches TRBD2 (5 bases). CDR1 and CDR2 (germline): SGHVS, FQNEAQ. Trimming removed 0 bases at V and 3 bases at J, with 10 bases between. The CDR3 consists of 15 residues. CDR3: CASSLAAGRTDTQYF. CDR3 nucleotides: TGTGCCAGCAGCTTAGCGGCGGGCCGAACAGATACGCAGTATTTT.

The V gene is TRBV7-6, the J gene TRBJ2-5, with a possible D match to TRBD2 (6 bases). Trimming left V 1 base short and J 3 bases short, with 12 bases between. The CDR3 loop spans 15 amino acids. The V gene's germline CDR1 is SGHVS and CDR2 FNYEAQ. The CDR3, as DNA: TGTGCCAGCAGCTTAGGGGACTTATCCAAAGAGACCCAGTACTTC. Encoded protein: CASSLGDLSKETQYF.

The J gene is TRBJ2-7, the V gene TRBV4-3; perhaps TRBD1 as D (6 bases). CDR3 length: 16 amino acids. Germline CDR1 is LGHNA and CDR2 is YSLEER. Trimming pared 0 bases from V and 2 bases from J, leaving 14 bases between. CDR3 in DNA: TGCGCCAGCAGCCAAGAAGACAGGTCGGGCCCCTACGAGCAGTACTTC. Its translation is CASSQEDRSGPYEQYF.